This T cell receptor (beta chain) stems from a study of blood T cell repertoires in COVID-19. On the study more broadly: Spain, Italy and the United States supplied samples that represented acute and convalescent COVID-19.

V trimming: 7 bases; J trimming: 5 bases; junction bases outside the gene matches: 4. Germline assignment: CDR1 MDHEN and CDR2 SYDVKM. This CDR3 region has 13 residues. A few counts support this clone. TCRdb's table, derived via immunoSEQ multiplex PCR, lists solely in-frame clones and lacks some. The sample comprises 150,000 to 200,000 clones, around four fifths of which are singletons, and roughly 7.5% rests with the top ten. V and J are TRBV28 and TRBJ2-2; 7 bases are shared with TRBD1. Sequencing was carried out using peripheral blood. The source of this sequence is a woman aged 70 to 79 with COVID-19, enrolled during active disease. The CDR3 region is CASTEDRTGELFF. CDR3 nucleotide sequence: TGTGCCAGCACCGAGGACAGGACCGGGGAGCTGTTTTTT.